Listed below are T cell receptor beta chains from one sample, sequenced in a study of shared clonotypes between healthy human individuals. Here immunoSEQ multiplex PCR was the method, and the copy in TCRdb shows in-frame clones only, minus some. This table holds more than 400,000 clones, around 96% found once. The specimen sequenced was naive CD4+ T cells sorted from blood. All receptors come from a woman aged 25 to 39 in good health. The CDR3 runs from the conserved cysteine through the conserved F or W. The order of the fields is D gene, J gene, clone size, V gene, CDR3 DNA, CDR3 protein. The D gene is left open where the match is weak. For some rows the clone size is stated as once, few or many, or as a class when expanded; others skip it.

>TRBD2|TRBJ2-7|NA|TRBV28
TGTGCCAGCAGTTTTTCTAGCGGGAGTACGGACGAGCAGTACTTC
CASSFSSGSTDEQYF
>NA|TRBJ2-2|NA|TRBV27
TGTGCCAGCAGTCGGATCGCGACCGGGGAGCTGTTTTTT
CASSRIATGELFF
>TRBD2|TRBJ2-3|NA|TRBV27
TGTGCCAGCTTGGCAGCGGGAGGGGGCACAGATACGCAGTATTTT
CASLAAGGGTDTQYF
>TRBD2|TRBJ2-3|NA|TRBV28
TGTGCCAGCAGTTCTGCCCCGGGGGGACTAGCGGGAGTAGGTACGCAGTATTTT
CASSSAPGGLAGVGTQYF
>TRBD1|TRBJ2-5|NA|TRBV19
TGTGCCAGTAGTATGACAGGGGAAGCGGAGACCCAGTACTTC
CASSMTGEAETQYF
>TRBD2|TRBJ2-7|NA|TRBV5-1
TGCGCCAGCAGCCTGACTAGCGTAGGGCGGAACGAGCAGTACTTC
CASSLTSVGRNEQYF
>TRBD1|TRBJ1-1|NA|TRBV9
TGTGCCAGCAGCGTAGTCCTGGGACAGGGGAACACTGAAGCTTTCTTT
CASSVVLGQGNTEAFF
>NA|TRBJ1-6|NA|TRBV19
TGTGCCAGTAGTGACCGGAATTCACCCCTCCACTTT
CASSDRNSPLHF
>TRBD1|TRBJ2-7|NA|TRBV28
TGTGCCAGCAGCACCCGGGACAGGGGAAACTACGAGCAGTACTTC
CASSTRDRGNYEQYF
>NA|TRBJ2-2|NA|TRBV27
TGTGCCAGCAGCCCCTTACTCATGCGGGAGCTGTTTTTT
CASSPLLMRELFF
>TRBD1|TRBJ2-3|NA|TRBV7-9
TGTGCCAGCAGCCCGGGACAGTCAGGGCGAGATACGCAGTATTTT
CASSPGQSGRDTQYF
>NA|TRBJ2-1|NA|TRBV19
TGTGCCAGTACTCTAGGGGCGAATGAGCAGTTCTTC
CASTLGANEQFF
>NA|TRBJ2-2|NA|TRBV6-6
TGTGCCAGCAGTTACGGTCACGGGGACACCGGGGAGCTGTTTTTT
CASSYGHGDTGELFF
>TRBD2|TRBJ2-7|NA|TRBV7-9
TGTGCCAGCAGCTATAGCGGGATCTACGAGCAGTACTTC
CASSYSGIYEQYF
>TRBD2|TRBJ2-6|NA|TRBV6-4
TGTGCCAGCAGTGCCGGGAGGACCCTTGGGGCCAACGTCCTGACTTTC
CASSAGRTLGANVLTF
>NA|TRBJ2-1|NA|TRBV7-2
TGTGCCAGCAGCTTAGATCTGGGGGTCCATGAGCAGTTCTTC
CASSLDLGVHEQFF
>TRBD1|TRBJ2-7|NA|TRBV27
TGTGCCAGCAGTTTCTCGACAGGGTACGAGCAGTACTTC
CASSFSTGYEQYF
>TRBD1|TRBJ1-2|NA|TRBV15
TGTGCCACCAGCAGGGGGGACAGTGAGGTTAGGGATGGCTACACCTTC
CATSRGDSEVRDGYTF
>TRBD1|TRBJ2-7|NA|TRBV11-2
TGTGCCAGCAGCTCGACCGGGACAGCCAAGCAGTACTTC
CASSSTGTAKQYF
>NA|TRBJ1-5|NA|TRBV19
TGTGCCAGCCATTCGGCAGTAAATCAGCCCCAGCATTTT
CASHSAVNQPQHF
>TRBD1|TRBJ1-1|NA|TRBV2
TGTGCCAGCAGTGAACCGGGACAGGGCCGTTCCGAACGGGACACTGAAGCTTTCTTT
CASSEPGQGRSERDTEAFF
>TRBD2|TRBJ2-3|NA|TRBV29-1
TGCAGCGTTCGCGGTCTAGCGGGAGTTTGGGTCACAGATACGCAGTATTTT
CSVRGLAGVWVTDTQYF
>TRBD1|TRBJ2-7|NA|TRBV28
TGTGCCACCGTGTCCTCCGGGACAGGGAGCTACGAGCAGTACTTC
CATVSSGTGSYEQYF
>TRBD1|TRBJ1-4|once|TRBV28
TGTGCCAGCAGTTTAATTGGGACAGTCAATGAAAAACTGTTTTTT
CASSLIGTVNEKLFF
>TRBD1|TRBJ2-5|NA|TRBV19
TGTGCCACACAACCGGGACAGGGGCCATGGGAGACCCAGTACTTC
CATQPGQGPWETQYF
>NA|TRBJ2-1|NA|TRBV2
TGTGCCAGCAGTGGGGGACGTGTCAATGAGCAGTTCTTC
CASSGGRVNEQFF
>TRBD2|TRBJ2-7|NA|TRBV29-1
TGCAGCGTTACTAGCGGGAAATCCTACGAGCAGTACTTC
CSVTSGKSYEQYF
>NA|TRBJ1-2|NA|TRBV4-1
TGCGCCAGCAGCCAAGAATTCGGGGCTCACTATGGCTACACCTTC
CASSQEFGAHYGYTF
>NA|TRBJ1-2|NA|TRBV4-1
TGCGCCAGCAGCCAAGAATGGAAGCCAGCTAACTATGGCTACACCTTC
CASSQEWKPANYGYTF
>NA|TRBJ1-1|NA|TRBV5-4
TGTGCCAGCAGCTTGGACGGACGGCCAGTGAACACTGAAGCTTTCTTT
CASSLDGRPVNTEAFF
>TRBD2|TRBJ2-7|NA|TRBV28
TGTGCCAGCAGACCCCGACTAGCGGGAACCTACGAGCAGTACTTC
CASRPRLAGTYEQYF
>NA|TRBJ1-6|NA|TRBV11-2
TGTGCCAGCAGCTCTCACCCGGGCCAAAATTCACCCCTCCACTTT
CASSSHPGQNSPLHF
>TRBD2|TRBJ2-7|NA|TRBV13
TGTGCCAGCAGCCCTCTCCGGACTAGCGGCTCCTACGAGCAGTACTTC
CASSPLRTSGSYEQYF
>NA|TRBJ2-3|NA|TRBV5-1
TGCGCCAGCAGCTACACAGGGATGACAGATACGCAGTATTTT
CASSYTGMTDTQYF
>TRBD1|TRBJ2-7|NA|TRBV11-2
TGTGCCAGCAGCTTAGGTTGGGACAGGGCCGAGCAGTACTTC
CASSLGWDRAEQYF
>TRBD2|TRBJ2-3|NA|TRBV27
TGTGCCAGCAGTTTATCGCGGGAGCGAGATACGCAGTATTTT
CASSLSRERDTQYF
>NA|TRBJ1-2|NA|TRBV5-5
TGTGCCAGCAGCTTGGACAGCTATGGCTACACCTTC
CASSLDSYGYTF
>NA|TRBJ2-7|NA|TRBV28
TGTGCCAGCAGTTTAGGGACTCCGACCTACGAGCAGTACTTC
CASSLGTPTYEQYF
>TRBD2|TRBJ2-7|NA|TRBV18
TGTGCCAGCTCACCACCTTCTCTAGCGGATTACGAGCAGTACTTC
CASSPPSLADYEQYF
>TRBD2|TRBJ2-1|NA|TRBV6-4
TGTGCCAGCAGTGACAGGGGAGCGGGAGGGCCTGATGAGCAGTTCTTC
CASSDRGAGGPDEQFF
>NA|TRBJ2-7|NA|TRBV18
TGTGCCAGCTCACCACCTCAGGCCTACGAGCAGTACTTC
CASSPPQAYEQYF
>TRBD2|TRBJ2-7|NA|TRBV7-6
TGTGCCAGCAGCCAGGGGACTAGCGGGAGGTACGAGCAGTACTTC
CASSQGTSGRYEQYF
>TRBD2|TRBJ2-7|NA|TRBV6-1
TGTGCCAGCAGTGACAAGGGACTAGCGGGAGGGAAATCCTACGAGCAGTACTTC
CASSDKGLAGGKSYEQYF
>NA|TRBJ1-3|NA|TRBV5-4
TGTGCCAGCAGCAGAAACGCCGGGACACAGGGAAACACCATATATTTT
CASSRNAGTQGNTIYF
>NA|TRBJ2-7|NA|TRBV9
TGTGCCAGCAGCGTAGTTCAGGGGCCGGGCGAGCAGTACTTC
CASSVVQGPGEQYF
>NA|TRBJ2-5|NA|TRBV25-1
TGTGCCAGCACCAAGACAGACACGCAAGAGACCCAGTACTTC
CASTKTDTQETQYF
>NA|TRBJ2-1|NA|TRBV5-4
TGTGCCAGCAGCTGGGGCGATAAGCGGGCATCCAATGAGCAGTTCTTC
CASSWGDKRASNEQFF
>NA|TRBJ2-1|NA|TRBV7-3
TGTGCCAGCAGCTTAACGGGAACTGCTCACGCTGAGCAGTTCTTC
CASSLTGTAHAEQFF
>TRBD1|TRBJ2-7|NA|TRBV7-3
TGTGCCAGCAGCCCCTGGCCCACAGGGGAGAGCTCCTACGAGCAGTACTTC
CASSPWPTGESSYEQYF
>NA|TRBJ2-3|NA|TRBV4-1
TGCGCCAGCAGCCCCCTTATAAGTTCTTTTACAGATACGCAGTATTTT
CASSPLISSFTDTQYF
>NA|TRBJ2-1|NA|TRBV5-1
TGCGCCAGCAGCTTTACAACCGGTGGGGCCGGGAATGAGCAGTTCTTC
CASSFTTGGAGNEQFF
>NA|TRBJ1-2|NA|TRBV2
TGTGCCAGCAGTGAAGATGGGGCATTCGGCTACACCTTC
CASSEDGAFGYTF
>NA|TRBJ1-2|NA|TRBV6-4
TGTGCCAGCAGTGAAGAGGGGTCTAATGGGAACTATGGCTACACCTTC
CASSEEGSNGNYGYTF
>NA|TRBJ1-1|NA|TRBV7-9
TGTGCCAGCAGCTCCGCGGGGATGAACACTGAAGCTTTCTTT
CASSSAGMNTEAFF
>TRBD1|TRBJ2-6|NA|TRBV18
TGTGCCAGCTCACCGGGACAGGGATTTGTCTTTGGGGCCAACGTCCTGACTTTC
CASSPGQGFVFGANVLTF
>NA|TRBJ2-7|NA|TRBV5-1
TGCGCCAGCAGCTTAGGGTACGAGCAGTACTTC
CASSLGYEQYF
>NA|TRBJ2-5|NA|TRBV18
TGTGCCAGCTCACCGACTACAGGTCAAGAGACCCAGTACTTC
CASSPTTGQETQYF